The 19 T cell receptor beta chains presented below share a single source sample, sequenced in a study of blood T cell repertoires in COVID-19. This table comes from immunoSEQ multiplex PCR, and its TCRdb copy is limited to in-frame clones, with some not included. The table shows over 70,000 clones, with approximately 83% occurring only once. The sequencing input was peripheral blood. These receptors came from an older woman with acute or convalescent COVID-19.

The genes are TRBV5-1 and TRBJ2-3; tentative D call: TRBD1 (6 bases). Between the trimmed V and J ends, which lost 4 bases and 6 bases, there was a span of 15 bases. Per the germline V gene, CDR1 is SGHRS and CDR2 is YFSETQ. This CDR3 has 14 residues. As DNA, the CDR3 is TGCGCCAGCAGCCAAACAGGGACCCGGGATACGCAGTATTTT. This codes for CASSQTGTRDTQYF.

The chain joins TRBV7-3 to TRBJ2-3; 8 bases are a match to TRBD2. Germline V lookup: CDR1 SGHTA, CDR2 FQGTGA. CDR3 length: 16 residues. J lost 3 bases, V lost 0 bases, and 5 bases had no gene match. CDR3 DNA: TGTGCCAGCAGCTTAACTGTGGCGGGAGGTACAGATACGCAGTATTTT. Protein sequence: CASSLTVAGGTDTQYF.

V is TRBV5-8 and J is TRBJ2-2, with D perhaps TRBD2 (6 bases). The CDR3 is made up of 16 amino acids. Germline-derived CDR1 and CDR2 are SGHTS and YDEGEE. Deletions cut 1 base from V and 2 bases from J, with 12 bases between. The CDR3 sequence: CASSLFGGKNTGELFF. The CDR3 DNA follows: TGTGCCAGCAGCTTGTTCGGGGGAAAAAACACCGGGGAGCTGTTTTTT.

The CDR3 coding sequence is TGTGCCAGCAGTGATTCGGGCGGGTTCTACGAGCAGTACTTC. Encoded protein: CASSDSGGFYEQYF. The V call is TRBV25-1, the J call TRBJ2-7, with a possible D match to TRBD2 (5 bases). Germline CDR1 MGHDK, CDR2 SYGVNS. The CDR3 runs 14 residues. Trimming shortened V by 3 bases and J by 3 bases, and 12 bases separated the two germline ends.

The chain combines TRBV18 with TRBJ2-7, with 9 bases aligning to TRBD1. Germline CDR1 reads KGHSH; CDR2 reads LQKENI. V lost 3 bases and J lost 5; bases outside the gene matches: 5. The CDR3 extends over 14 amino acids. CDR3 loop: CASSPGQGSHEQYF. The CDR3 bases are TGTGCCAGCTCACCGGGACAGGGATCCCACGAGCAGTACTTC.

The CDR3 nucleotides are TGTGCCACCAGTGACCCTGACAGGCGCGGCTACACCTTC. Encoded protein: CATSDPDRRGYTF. The chain has TRBV24-1 and TRBJ1-2, with D possibly TRBD1 on 6 matching bases. V was trimmed by 4 bases and J by 8 bases, leaving 13 bases between them. CDR3 length: 13 amino acids. CDR1 is KGHDR, CDR2 SFDVKD, per germline.

The rearrangement uses TRBV6-5 and TRBJ1-1; tentative D call: TRBD1 (6 bases). With 6 bases removed from V and 8 bases from J, the gap between germline ends came to 19 bases. There are 14 residues in the CDR3. CDR1 is MNHEY and CDR2 is SVGAGI in the germline V gene. CDR3 DNA: TGTGCCAGCAGAAAAACAGGGACGCGGGTGGAAGCTTTCTTT. Translation gives CASRKTGTRVEAFF.

V gene TRBV15 combines with J gene TRBJ2-1, with 11 bases fitting TRBD2. The CDR3 runs 16 residues. CDR1 LNHNV and CDR2 YYDKDF come from the germline V gene (reference sequence). V dropped 1 base and J dropped 8; count of bases not matched to a gene: 7. Written as DNA, the CDR3 is TGTGCCACCAGCAGAGGCCGCGGTAGCGGGAGGGATGAGCAGTTCTTC. Its protein is CATSRGRGSGRDEQFF.

This chain links TRBV10-3 with TRBJ2-1; the D gene is possibly TRBD2 (6 bases). With 2 bases removed from V and 12 bases from J, the gap between germline ends came to 17 bases. CDR3 length: 14 amino acids. Looked up from germline, CDR1 is ENHRY and CDR2 is SYGVKD. The DNA for the CDR3 is TGTGCCATCAGTGAGGATTTAAGGAGGGAACGGCAGTTCTTC. Protein: CAISEDLRRERQFF.

The chain carries TRBV10-1 and TRBJ2-1, with D perhaps matching TRBD2 (6 bases). V dropped 0 bases and J dropped 3 bases, with 9 bases sitting between them. This CDR3 has 15 amino acids. Per the germline V gene, CDR1 is WNHNN and CDR2 is SYGVQD (reference sequence). The CDR3 reads CASSESGGDYNEQFF. The CDR3 DNA follows: TGCGCCAGCAGTGAGTCTGGAGGGGACTACAATGAGCAGTTCTTC.

CDR3: CASSLEGTSGLSSTDTQYF. CDR3 in DNA: TGTGCCAGCAGCTTAGAAGGGACTAGCGGTTTATCTAGCACAGATACGCAGTATTTT. The gene calls are TRBV7-9 and TRBJ2-3, with 11 nucleotides matching TRBD2. CDR1 and CDR2 (germline): SEHNR, FQNEAQ (reference sequence). With V trimmed by 1 base and J by 0 bases, 9 bases remained unmatched. This CDR3 region has 19 residues.

In this sample, this clone turned up once. The CDR3 here is CASSVGGASSTNYGYTF. The CDR3 DNA is TGTGCCAGCAGCGTAGGGGGAGCCTCTTCTACTAACTATGGCTACACCTTC. The chain employs TRBV9 and TRBJ1-2; D is uncertain. Germline values: CDR1 SGDLS, CDR2 YYNGEE. V lost 0 bases to trimming and J lost 0 bases, with 15 bases between them. The length of the CDR3 is 17 residues. Together with reference TRBV9 and TRBJ1-2, the CDR3 gives the full variable domain: DSGVTQTPKHLITATGQRVTLRCSPRSGDLSVYWYQQSLDQGLQFLIQYYNGEERAKGNILERFSAQQFPDLHSELNLSSLELGDSALYFCASSVGGASSTNYGYTFGSGTRLTVV.

Comment on this clone: Because it lacks the conserved phenylalanine or tryptophan at the end, this CDR3 is likely a read error. The DNA is left out, because the CDR3 cannot be placed on it with certainty; the CDR3 is given as TCRdb lists it. The rearrangement joins TRBV12-2 to TRBJ1-2; the table's D call, TRBD1, was not checked against the DNA. TRBV12-2 is an annotated pseudogene. The CDR3 region is 12 residues in length, termini included. This CDR3 reads CASRPEIKGYQR.

V usage is TRBV5-1 and J usage is TRBJ2-2; a weak D match, TRBD1 (6 bases). The V gene lost 4 bases and the J gene lost 5 bases, with 18 bases spanning the gap. The CDR3 length is 16 residues. The germline gives CDR1 SGHRS, CDR2 YFSETQ. CDR3 in amino acids: CASSKEPGQGTGELFF. The CDR3 nucleotides read TGCGCCAGCAGCAAGGAACCGGGACAAGGAACCGGGGAGCTGTTTTTT.

The chain uses TRBV29-1 and TRBJ1-4, with no clear D. Germline CDR1 and CDR2: SQVTM and ANQGSEA. The length of the CDR3 is 15 residues. V shed 5 bases and J shed 0 bases, with 13 bases lying between them. DNA of the CDR3: TGCAGCGTTTCGGTCCAGGCAGCAACTAATGAAAAACTGTTTTTT. Protein sequence: CSVSVQAATNEKLFF.

This chain joins TRBV7-9 and TRBJ2-1, with 10 bases matching TRBD2. The V gene's germline CDR1 is SEHNR and CDR2 FQNEAQ (reference sequence). After removal of 3 bases from V and 4 bases from J, the junction contained 6 bases not matched to a gene. CDR3 length equals 16 residues. The CDR3 nucleotides are TGTGCCAGCAGCTTCGGAGCGGGGGGGAGGTACAATGAGCAGTTCTTC. It translates to CASSFGAGGRYNEQFF.

The chain joins TRBV14 to TRBJ2-5; TRBD1 aligns across 8 bases. The CDR3 runs 14 residues. Per the germline V gene, CDR1 is SGHDN and CDR2 is FVKESK. V trimming: 7 bases; J trimming: 1 base; junction bases outside the gene matches: 5. The CDR3 DNA reads TGTGCCAGCAATCAGGGGGCCTTCCAAGAGACCCAGTACTTC. This codes for CASNQGAFQETQYF.

This chain uses TRBV19 with TRBJ1-5, with 7 bases identical to TRBD1. V was clipped by 2 bases and J by 6 bases; unmatched bases: 4. Looked up from germline, CDR1 is LNHDA and CDR2 is SQIVND (reference sequence). The CDR3 has 14 residues. CDR3 loop: CASSIKQGPQPQHF. In DNA form, the CDR3 reads TGTGCCAGTAGTATAAAACAGGGGCCTCAGCCCCAGCATTTT.

The V and J genes are TRBV18 and TRBJ2-2, with D possibly matching TRBD1 (6 bases). Germline-derived CDR1 and CDR2 are KGHSH and LQKENI. The CDR3 consists of 13 residues. V was pared by 3 bases and J by 5 bases, with 7 bases between. The CDR3 sequence is CASSPDRTGELFF. Written as DNA, the CDR3 is TGTGCCAGCTCACCGGACAGAACCGGGGAGCTGTTTTTT.